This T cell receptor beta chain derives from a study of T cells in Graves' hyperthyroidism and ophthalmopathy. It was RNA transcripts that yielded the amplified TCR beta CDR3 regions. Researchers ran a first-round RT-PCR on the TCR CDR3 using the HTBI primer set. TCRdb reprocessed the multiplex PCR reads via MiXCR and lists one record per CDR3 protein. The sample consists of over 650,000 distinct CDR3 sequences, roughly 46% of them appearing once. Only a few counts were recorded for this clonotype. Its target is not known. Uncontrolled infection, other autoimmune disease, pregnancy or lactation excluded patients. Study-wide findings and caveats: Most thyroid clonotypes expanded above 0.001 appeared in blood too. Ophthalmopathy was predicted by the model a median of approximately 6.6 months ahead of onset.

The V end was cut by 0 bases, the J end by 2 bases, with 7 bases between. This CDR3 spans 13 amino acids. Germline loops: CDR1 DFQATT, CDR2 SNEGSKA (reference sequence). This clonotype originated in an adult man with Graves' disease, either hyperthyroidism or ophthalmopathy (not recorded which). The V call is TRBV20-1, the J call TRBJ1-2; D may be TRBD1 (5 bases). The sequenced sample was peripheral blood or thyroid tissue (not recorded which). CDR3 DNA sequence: TGCAGTGCTAGAGACAAGGGGAACTATGGCTACACCTTC. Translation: CSARDKGNYGYTF.